The 3 T cell receptor beta chains below all came from one sample that was sequenced in a study of blood T cells in healthy people across ages. A J-beta primer mix and a sample-barcoded 5' primer were used in a second PCR of about 7 to 12 cycles. TCRdb reprocessed the 5' RACE reads via MiXCR and lists one record per CDR3 protein. The data show about 650,000 distinct CDR3 sequences, with under 65% seen just once and approximately 15% held by the top ten. Sequenced input: blood. Receptors originate from a woman older than 75 in good health.

The rearrangement links TRBV20-1 to TRBJ1-4, with 8 nucleotides matching TRBD1. CDR1 and CDR2 from the germline V gene are DFQATT and SNEGSKA (reference sequence). This CDR3 has 13 residues. The V segment lost 5 bases and the J segment 5 bases; nucleotides outside the gene matches: 4. The CDR3 loop reads CSASQGGNEKLFF. In DNA form, the CDR3 reads TGCAGTGCTTCACAGGGGGGCAATGAAAAACTGTTTTTT.

This clonotype was recorded a few times. The V and J genes are TRBV11-2 and TRBJ2-2; tentative D call: TRBD2 (6 bases). Germline V gives CDR1 SGHAT, CDR2 FQNNGV. CDR3 length equals 16 residues. V dropped 2 bases and J dropped 5 bases, with 15 bases sitting between them. The CDR3 sequence is CASSLWPGRGTGELFF. CDR3 in DNA: TGTGCCAGCAGCTTATGGCCAGGGCGGGGAACCGGGGAGCTGTTTTTT.

The J gene is TRBJ2-5, the V gene TRBV29-1, with 13 bases lining up with TRBD2. Germline CDR1 SQVTM, CDR2 ANQGSEA. The CDR3 contains 13 residues. CDR3 bases: TGCGGCGCGGGACTAGCGGGGCGCAATGAGCAGTACTTC. It is translated as CGAGLAGRNEQYF.